This record looks at one T cell receptor beta chain sequence and its context. Its antigen remains unidentified. Regarding time point: persistent/refractory GD, antithyroid drugs over 5 years with positive TRAb. PBMC-extracted RNA yielded the TCR library. The data originate from a study of regulatory T cells in long-lasting Graves disease. Points from the study as a whole: Patients with persistent disease shared 2,500 or so public clonotypes, outpacing the roughly 870 shared by new patients.

This CDR3 region has 16 residues. Trimming left V 5 bases short and J 13 bases short, with 24 bases between. The germline CDR1 and CDR2 sequences are SGHTA and FQGNSA. HTBI primers from iRepertoire and Arm-PCR of CDR3 regions yielded the TCR beta libraries. TCRdb fed the multiplex PCR reads into MiXCR, producing one record per CDR3 protein. This table holds approximately 400,000 distinct CDR3 sequences, 20% found once. The source material was peripheral blood mononuclear cells (PBMCs), sampled when the disease was refractory, from a patient treated with antithyroid drugs. The clonotype comes from a female donor with Graves disease. This chain uses TRBV7-2 with TRBJ1-6; D remains ambiguous. The CDR3 region has the DNA TGTGCCAGCAGCCCGGGTGACATAACAGCGGGAAATCCCCTCCACTTT. Translating gives CASSPGDITAGNPLHF.